These 27 T cell receptor beta chains were sequenced from one sample in a study of molecular identifiers for immune sequencing clone quantification. Each CDR3 protein gets one entry after TCRdb re-called the PCR reads with MiXCR. Of about 510,000 distinct CDR3 sequences in the sample, about 26% were seen once. The sequencing sample was made of naive CD8+ T cells from blood, with Jurkat cell RNA spiked in. Subset given: FACS-sorted CD8+CD4-CCR7+CD45RA+ naive T cells. The receptors originated from a human donor in good health. Some libraries in this study had Jurkat cell RNA spiked in.

This clonotype was picked up one time. A much larger clone sits a single nucleotide away, making a read error possible. The chain carries TRBV30 and TRBJ2-1, with TRBD1 identical over 8 bases. CDR3 length equals 13 residues. CDR1 is GTSNPN, CDR2 SVGIG, per germline (reference sequence). In DNA, the CDR3 is TGTGCCGAGGACAGGGAATCATACAATGAGCGGTTCTTC. This sequence encodes CAEDRESYNERFF.

This clonotype was detected a few times. The gene calls are TRBV15 and TRBJ2-7, with D perhaps TRBD1 or TRBD2 (5 bases each). Deletions cut 8 bases from V and 6 bases from J, with 17 bases between. The CDR3 has 13 residues. Per the germline V gene, CDR1 is LNHNV and CDR2 is YYDKDF (reference sequence). CDR3 in amino acids: CATSRVAGSEQYF. CDR3 nucleotide sequence: TGTGCCACCTCCCGAGTGGCAGGGAGCGAGCAGTACTTC.

This chain uses TRBV19 with TRBJ2-2; maybe TRBD2 (5 bases). The germline V gene has CDR1 LNHDA and CDR2 SQIVND (reference sequence). Trimming removed 4 bases at V and 4 bases at J, with 13 bases between. This CDR3 contains 15 residues. The CDR3 DNA is TGTGCCAGTAGTACTGGGCCGGCGGGCACCGGGGAGCTGTTTTTT. Translation: CASSTGPAGTGELFF.

Of note for this clonotype: It may be a read error: a sequence one base away is much more abundant. This chain joins TRBV25-1 and TRBJ2-3; 13 nucleotides line up with TRBD2. The CDR3 contains 16 residues. Germline CDR1 MGHDK, CDR2 SYGVNS. Trimming cost V 7 bases and J 8 bases; bases outside gene matches: 12. CDR3 amino acids: CASNPGLAGPPATQYF. DNA for the CDR3: TGTGCCAGCAATCCGGGACTAGCGGGGCCACCAGCTACGCAGTATTTT.

The chain has TRBV20-1 and TRBJ2-7, with TRBD2 identical over 7 bases. The CDR3 has 14 amino acids. Germline V gene sequence: CDR1 DFQATT, CDR2 SNEGSKA (reference sequence). The V gene end was trimmed by 6 bases and the J gene end by 1 base; junction bases not matched to a gene: 9. In DNA form, the CDR3 reads TGCAGTGCGAGGGAGGGGACTGCATCCTACGAGCAGTACTTC. Encoded protein: CSAREGTASYEQYF.

On this clonotype itself: The junction and the germline gene differ at one end; a read error may be behind it. The chain has TRBV7-9 and TRBJ2-1, with D possibly called TRBD1 or TRBD2 (6 bases each). The length of the CDR3 is 17 residues. Germline V gene sequence: CDR1 SEHNR, CDR2 FQNEAQ (reference sequence). The chain's CDR3 is CASSPSGESGAYNEQIF. In nucleotides, the CDR3 is TGTGCCAGCAGCCCTTCGGGGGAGTCAGGGGCTTACAATGAGCAGATCTTC.

This clonotype was recorded a few times. The V gene is TRBV4-1, the J gene TRBJ2-1, with a possible D match to TRBD1 (6 bases). Between the trimmed V and J ends, which lost 2 bases and 8 bases, there was a span of 7 bases. The CDR3 spans 12 residues. Germline CDR1 MGHRA, CDR2 YSYEKL. In DNA form, the CDR3 reads TGCGCCAGCAGCCAAAACAGGGATGAGCAGTTCTTC. It codes for CASSQNRDEQFF.

This chain connects TRBV2 to TRBJ2-2; the match to TRBD1 covers 7 bases. Germline lookup yields CDR1 SNHLY and CDR2 FYNNEI. Trimming cost V 2 bases and J 4 bases; bases outside gene matches: 7. The CDR3 consists of 16 residues. The CDR3, as DNA: TGTGCCAGCAGTGAATATAAAGGGGGCCTCACCGGGGAGCTGTTTTTT. The encoded protein is CASSEYKGGLTGELFF.

At least ten counts were recorded for this clonotype. The V and J genes are TRBV29-1 and TRBJ2-5; 8 bases map to TRBD2. In germline, CDR1 is SQVTM, CDR2 ANQGSEA. V lost 1 base, J lost 4 bases, and 8 bases stayed unmatched. This CDR3 spans 15 amino acids. The CDR3 coding sequence is TGCAGCGTTGAAGGCACGCGGGAGGAAGGAGAGACCCAGTACTTC. Its protein product is CSVEGTREEGETQYF.

This clonotype was seen once. The chain has TRBV5-6 and TRBJ1-1; no clear D gene. In germline, CDR1 is SGHDT, CDR2 YYEEEE. This CDR3 spans 13 amino acids. V was trimmed by 6 bases and J by 0 bases, leaving 9 bases between them. In DNA, the CDR3 is TGTGCCAGCAACTCTAGGCTGAACACTGAAGCTTTCTTT. Protein sequence: CASNSRLNTEAFF.

The sample holds many counts of this clonotype. The V call is TRBV7-2, the J call TRBJ2-7; D unresolved. CDR1 and CDR2 from the germline V gene are SGHTA and FQGNSA. The ends were cut back, 6 bases at V and 1 base at J, with 10 bases in the middle. The CDR3 is 13 amino acids. The DNA for the CDR3 is TGTGCCAGCAGGTCCGGAGCATCCTACGAGCAGTACTTC. Protein sequence: CASRSGASYEQYF.

Of note for this clonotype: The CDR3 does not close with the conserved phenylalanine or tryptophan, likely indicating a read error. The chain joins TRBV5-1 to TRBJ2-1; 9 bases agree with TRBD1. In germline, CDR1 is SGHRS, CDR2 YFSETQ. Trimming cost V 4 bases and J 3 bases; bases outside gene matches: 5. The CDR3 totals 15 residues. DNA for the CDR3: TGCGCCAGCAGCCCCCGGGACAGGGTCTACAATGAGCAGTTCCTC. The encoded protein is CASSPRDRVYNEQFL.

This clonotype showed up just a few times. The rearrangement uses TRBV5-4 and TRBJ1-1, with TRBD1 matching 9 bases. The CDR3 totals 15 residues. CDR1 SGHNT and CDR2 YYREEE come from the germline V gene (reference sequence). J lost 5 bases, V lost 2 bases, and 7 bases had no gene match. The CDR3 DNA is TGTGCCAGCAGCTTCACCGGGACAGGGTTTACTGAAGCTTTCTTT. Residues: CASSFTGTGFTEAFF.

The rearrangement links TRBV20-1 to TRBJ2-1; 11 nucleotides match TRBD2. The CDR3 extends over 15 amino acids. Germline V gives CDR1 DFQATT, CDR2 SNEGSKA (reference sequence). The ends lost 3 bases at V and 8 bases at J; junction bases unmatched: 9. In DNA form, the CDR3 reads TGCAGTGCTAGTAGTCTAGCGGGGGGAATGGATGAGCAGTTCTTC. Translated: CSASSLAGGMDEQFF.

This clonotype was detected a few times. This chain connects TRBV12-3 or TRBV12-4 to TRBJ2-4; D is possibly TRBD2 (6 bases). V lost 5 bases and J lost 8, with 19 bases in between. This CDR3 region has 15 residues. The DNA for the CDR3 is TGTGCCAGCAGTAATGCCGGACTACCCGGGGACATTCAGTACTTC. Its protein is CASSNAGLPGDIQYF.

A word on this clonotype: At one end, the junction sequence differs from germline, possibly due to a read error. The genes are TRBV6-5 and TRBJ2-5, with D uncertain. The CDR3 has 13 amino acids. The germline V gene has CDR1 MNHEY and CDR2 SVGAGI. CDR3 sequence: CASNTPLQESQYF. CDR3 sequence (DNA): TGTGCCAGCAACACACCACTTCAAGAGTCCCAGTACTTC.

This clonotype was picked up many times. The chain joins TRBV7-9 to TRBJ2-3, with D possibly matching TRBD2 (5 bases). This CDR3 comprises 16 residues. Trimming took off 4 bases at V and 4 bases at J, with 18 bases between the two ends. CDR1 and CDR2 from the germline V gene are SEHNR and FQNEAQ (reference sequence). The CDR3 region has the DNA TGTGCCAGCAGCTCCCGGGATATCTTAAGTGCAGATACGCAGTATTTT. Protein sequence: CASSSRDILSADTQYF. The whole variable domain, remainder taken from reference TRBV7-9 and TRBJ2-3, is DTGVSQNPRHKITKRGQNVTFRCDPISEHNRLYWYRQTLGQGPEFLTYFQNEAQLEKSRLLSDRFSAERPKGSFSTLEIQRTEQGDSAMYLCASSSRDILSADTQYFGPGTRLTVL.

This clonotype was detected ten times or more. V gene TRBV6-5 combines with J gene TRBJ1-1; a weak D match, TRBD1 (6 bases). CDR3 length equals 12 residues. V was clipped by 2 bases and J by 8 bases, with 9 bases between them. CDR1 MNHEY and CDR2 SVGAGI come from the germline V gene. CDR3 DNA sequence: TGTGCCAGCAGTTACGGGGGGCCCGAAGCTTTCTTT. Residues: CASSYGGPEAFF.

This clonotype was seen more than once but under ten times. The J gene is TRBJ2-2, the V gene TRBV27, with no clear D. This CDR3 comprises 15 residues. Germline lookup yields CDR1 MNHEY and CDR2 SMNVEV (reference sequence). The V end lost 1 base, the J end lost 3 bases, and 9 bases lay between the germline ends. The CDR3 protein is CASSLLTKYTGELFF. As DNA, the CDR3 is TGTGCCAGCAGTTTATTAACCAAGTACACCGGGGAGCTGTTTTTT.

This clonotype was observed at least ten times. The V and J genes are TRBV30 and TRBJ2-1; D gene ambiguous. With 2 bases removed from V and 4 bases from J, the gap between germline ends came to 6 bases. The V gene's germline CDR1 is GTSNPN and CDR2 SVGIG (reference sequence). This CDR3 comprises 12 residues. The CDR3: CAWSSTYNEQFF. CDR3 bases: TGTGCCTGGAGTTCGACTTACAATGAGCAGTTCTTC.

Notes on this clonotype: Given a much more abundant clone one base away, this may be a read error. This chain uses TRBV20-1 with TRBJ2-3; D might be TRBD1 (6 bases). The germline V and J ends were trimmed by 3 bases and 4 bases, with 17 bases remaining between them. The CDR3 spans 15 residues. The germline V gene has CDR1 DFQATT and CDR2 SNEGSKA (reference sequence). CDR3 in DNA: TGCAGTGCTAGGGTGCAGGGGTTGAGCCCAGATACGCAGTATTTT. It encodes CSARVQGLSPDTQYF.

This clonotype was recorded many times. J is TRBJ2-7 and V is TRBV20-1, with 11 positions matching TRBD2. V lost 6 bases to trimming and J lost 1 base; unmatched junction nucleotides: 5. The germline CDR1 and CDR2 sequences are DFQATT and SNEGSKA (reference sequence). This CDR3 spans 14 amino acids. In DNA, the CDR3 is TGCAGTGCGACCGGGACTAGCGGTTCCTACGAGCAGTACTTC. This codes for CSATGTSGSYEQYF.

This rearrangement joins TRBV15 to TRBJ2-7, with 7 bases matching TRBD2. The CDR3 extends over 16 amino acids. Germline V CDR1 and CDR2: LNHNV, YYDKDF (reference sequence). The V and J ends lost 0 bases and 2 bases, in that order; junction bases with no gene match: 7. As DNA, the CDR3 is TGTGCCACCAGCAGAGATCGAGGGAGGGCCGCCTACGAGCAGTACTTC. It is translated as CATSRDRGRAAYEQYF.

This clonotype has more than one count but fewer than ten. This rearrangement joins TRBV4-3 to TRBJ1-1; no clear D. Germline CDR1 is LGHNA and CDR2 is YSLEER. V was shortened by 4 bases and J by 4 bases, with 13 bases between the two germline ends. The CDR3 is 14 residues long. In DNA form, the CDR3 reads TGCGCCAGCAGCCCTTGGAAGGGTAGCACTGAAGCTTTCTTT. Its translation: CASSPWKGSTEAFF.

About this clonotype itself: A single base separates this from a much larger clone, so it may be a read error. This is likely a read error, given that the CDR3 carries no conserved phenylalanine or tryptophan at its end. This rearrangement joins TRBV2 to TRBJ1-5; no definite D call. CDR3 length equals 16 residues. Trimming removed 0 bases from V and 4 bases from J, with 13 bases in between. The germline gives CDR1 SNHLY, CDR2 FYNNEI. The CDR3 sequence is CASSEALKALNQPQHC. The CDR3 region has the DNA TGTGCCAGCAGTGAAGCGCTTAAGGCACTAAATCAGCCCCAGCATTGT.

This clonotype was recorded only once. The junction differs from germline at one of its ends, possibly a read error. V gene TRBV7-7 combines with J gene TRBJ2-5; unclear D gene. The CDR3 is made up of 13 amino acids. The germline V gene encodes CDR1 SSHAT and CDR2 FNYEAQ (reference sequence). The CDR3 loop is CASSLVMEEPPSF. The CDR3, as DNA: TGTGCTAGCAGCTTAGTGATGGAAGAGCCCCCGTCCTTC.

In this sample, this clonotype turned up many times. This chain joins TRBV20-1 and TRBJ1-4; D remains ambiguous. The germline V gene encodes CDR1 DFQATT and CDR2 SNEGSKA (reference sequence). The CDR3 has 17 amino acids. V shed 5 bases and J shed 0 bases, with 19 bases lying between them. CDR3 region: CSALHPLRAATNEKLFF. The CDR3 nucleotides read TGCAGTGCTCTACACCCACTTCGAGCTGCAACTAATGAAAAACTGTTTTTT.